One T cell receptor beta chain is described in this entry. Its antigen remains unidentified. The record originates from a study of T cells expressing NK-cell markers. In the study overall: Source material for TCR beta repertoires consisted of sorted CD3+CD56+NKG2C+, CD3+CD56+NKG2C- and CD3+CD56-NKG2C+ T cells. Among eight sequenced donors, seven carried HCMV seropositivity while one was seronegative. Study-wide results and caveats: HCMV specificity of expanded NKG2C+ T cell clones remained unclear.

This CDR3 region has 15 residues. The germline gives CDR1 LNHDA, CDR2 SQIVND (reference sequence). TCR beta cDNA was made by 5'RACE template switching with UMIs. Reanalyzing the 5' RACE reads, TCRdb keeps one entry per CDR3 protein, without DNA. This sample's clone table lists 200,000 to 300,000 distinct CDR3 sequences. This TCR was sampled from a man aged 18 to 30 in good health. The chain combines TRBV19 with TRBJ1-5. Sequencing was carried out using blood T cells: a sorted CD56 or NKG2C T cell subset, CD4+ or CD8+ T cells, or bulk PBMC T cells (not recorded which). CDR3 protein: CASSALGESNQPQHF.